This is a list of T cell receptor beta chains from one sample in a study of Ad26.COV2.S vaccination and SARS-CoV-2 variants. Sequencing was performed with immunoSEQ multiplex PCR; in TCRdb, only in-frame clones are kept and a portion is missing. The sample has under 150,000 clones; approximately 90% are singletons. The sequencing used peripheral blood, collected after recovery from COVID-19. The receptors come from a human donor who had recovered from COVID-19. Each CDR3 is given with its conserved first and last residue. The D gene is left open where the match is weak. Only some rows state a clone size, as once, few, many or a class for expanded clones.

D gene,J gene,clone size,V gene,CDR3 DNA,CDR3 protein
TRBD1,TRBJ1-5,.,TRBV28,TGTGCCAGCAGAGAGGGCCAGGGGGGGCCCCAGCATTTT,CASREGQGGPQHF
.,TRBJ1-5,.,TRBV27,TGTGCCAGCAGCCGCAAGTACGGGGTTGGCAATCAGCCCCAGCATTTT,CASSRKYGVGNQPQHF
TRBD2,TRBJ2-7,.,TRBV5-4,TGTGCCAGCAGCGGGAGGCGGGGGGTCCGCGACGAGCAGTACTTC,CASSGRRGVRDEQYF
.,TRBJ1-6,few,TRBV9,TGTGCCAGCAGCGGTCTGGGCTCCTATAATTCACCCCTCCACTTT,CASSGLGSYNSPLHF
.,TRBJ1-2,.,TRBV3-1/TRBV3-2,TGTGCCAGCCCGGACTGTTCATACTATGGCTACACCTTC,CASPDCSYYGYTF
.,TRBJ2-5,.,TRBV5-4,TGTGCCAGCAGCTTGACCATACAAGAGACCCAGTACTTC,CASSLTIQETQYF
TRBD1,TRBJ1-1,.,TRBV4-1,TGCGCCAGCAGCCCTTATCCGGGACAGACGAACACTGAAGCTTTCTTT,CASSPYPGQTNTEAFF
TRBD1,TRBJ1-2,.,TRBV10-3,TGTGCCATCAGTGAGTCGACCGGGACAGGGTTCGGCTACACCTTC,CAISESTGTGFGYTF
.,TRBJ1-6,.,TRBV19,TGTGCCAGTAGTGGGGGACTGATTTCACCCCTCCACTTT,CASSGGLISPLHF
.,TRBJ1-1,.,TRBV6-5,TGTGCCAGCAGTCTATCGGACAGAGTACTAACTGAAGCTTTCTTT,CASSLSDRVLTEAFF
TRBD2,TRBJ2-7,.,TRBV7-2,TGTGCCAGCAGCCAGACTAGCGGGGTAGGGGAGCAGTACTTC,CASSQTSGVGEQYF
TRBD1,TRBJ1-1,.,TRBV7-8,TGTGCCAGCAGCCCCCGGGACAGGGGGCAAGCTTTCTTT,CASSPRDRGQAFF
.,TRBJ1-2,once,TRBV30,TGTGCCTGGAGTGTGCTAGGGAACTATGGCTACACCTTC,CAWSVLGNYGYTF
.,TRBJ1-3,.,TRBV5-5,TGTGCCAGCAGCTTCCAGGGCGGGGGAAACACCATATATTTT,CASSFQGGGNTIYF
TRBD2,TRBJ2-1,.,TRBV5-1,TGCGCCAGCAGCCTAGGACTAGCGGGGGGCCTGATGTACAATGAGCAGTTCTTC,CASSLGLAGGLMYNEQFF
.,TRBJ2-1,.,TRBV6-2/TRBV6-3,TGTGCCAGCAGTTACCTTCTTACAGGCAGGGCGGGGGAGCAGTTCTTC,CASSYLLTGRAGEQFF
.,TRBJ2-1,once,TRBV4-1,TGCGCCAGCAGCCAAGGCAGGGGCTATGAGCAGTTCTTC,CASSQGRGYEQFF
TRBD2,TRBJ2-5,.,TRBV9,TGTGCCAGCAGCCTAAGCGGGGGGGCTCTCGAGACCCAGTACTTC,CASSLSGGALETQYF
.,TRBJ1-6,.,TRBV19,TGTGCCAGTAGTATGGTAGCAGGGAGTAATTCACCCCTCCACTTT,CASSMVAGSNSPLHF
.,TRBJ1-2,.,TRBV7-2,TGTGCCAGCAGCTTAGGACGCGTGAGGGACTATGGCTACACCTTC,CASSLGRVRDYGYTF
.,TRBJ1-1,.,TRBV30,TGTGCCTGGACTCGGGATCCGAACACTGAAGCTTTCTTT,CAWTRDPNTEAFF
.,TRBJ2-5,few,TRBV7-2,TGTGCCAGCAGCTCCGACATTCAAGAGACCCAGTACTTC,CASSSDIQETQYF
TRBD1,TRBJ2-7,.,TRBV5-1,TGCGCCAGCAGCTATGGGACAGGGCGAGAGCAGTACTTC,CASSYGTGREQYF
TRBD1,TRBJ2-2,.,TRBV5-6,TGTGCCAGCAGCAGCTGGGACAGGGCTGGCGGGGAGCTGTTTTTT,CASSSWDRAGGELFF
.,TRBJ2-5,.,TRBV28,TGTGCCAGCAGCTACAGGGAAGAGACCCAGTACTTC,CASSYREETQYF
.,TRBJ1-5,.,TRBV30,TGTGCCTGGAGTACTAGGGCAGGGAATCAGCCCCAGCATTTT,CAWSTRAGNQPQHF
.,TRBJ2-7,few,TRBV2,TGTGCCAGCGGCGGAGGGGGGCTGGTCCACGAGCAGTACTTC,CASGGGGLVHEQYF
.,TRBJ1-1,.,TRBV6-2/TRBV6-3,TGTGCCAGCAGTTACTCGACATCCACTGAAGCTTTCTTT,CASSYSTSTEAFF
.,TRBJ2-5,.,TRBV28,TGTGCCAGCAGATCCTTTGACAGCGTCCAAGAGACCCAGTACTTC,CASRSFDSVQETQYF
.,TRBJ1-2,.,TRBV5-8,TGTGCCAGCAGCTTGTATGGGCAGGGAGGCTACACCTTC,CASSLYGQGGYTF
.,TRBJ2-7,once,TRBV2,TGTGCCAGCATTCCAGGGCGGCAGGGGAGCGAGCAGTACTTC,CASIPGRQGSEQYF
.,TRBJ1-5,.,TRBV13,TGTGCCAGCAGCCAAGGGACCAATCAGCCCCAGCATTTT,CASSQGTNQPQHF
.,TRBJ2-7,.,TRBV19,TGTGCCAGTAGTTTCCCAGGCGGCTACGAGCAGTACTTC,CASSFPGGYEQYF
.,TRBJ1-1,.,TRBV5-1,TGCGCCAGCAGCTTGGATCTACAATCGAACACTGAAGCTTTCTTT,CASSLDLQSNTEAFF
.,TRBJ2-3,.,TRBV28,TGTGCCAGCAGTTCCCCCCAATACAGGGTAGGCACAGATACGCAGTATTTT,CASSSPQYRVGTDTQYF
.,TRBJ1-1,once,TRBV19,TGTGCCGCCGAAGGTGGATCGGGGAACACTGAAGCTTTCTTT,CAAEGGSGNTEAFF
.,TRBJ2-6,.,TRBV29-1,TGCAGCGTTCGGCCCTCTGGGGCCAACGTCCTGACTTTC,CSVRPSGANVLTF
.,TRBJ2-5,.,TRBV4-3,TGCGCCAGCAGCCTCTCAGGCCTGGGTGGGGGGCCCCAAGAGACCCAGTACTTC,CASSLSGLGGGPQETQYF
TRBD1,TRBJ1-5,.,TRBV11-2,TGTGCCAGCAGTGACTACAGGGGTCAGCCCCAGCATTTT,CASSDYRGQPQHF
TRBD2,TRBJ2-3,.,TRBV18,TGTGCCAGCTCACCAGGACTAGCGGGGAGCACAGATACGCAGTATTTT,CASSPGLAGSTDTQYF
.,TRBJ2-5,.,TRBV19,TGTGCCAGTTCCCTGCAGGGGCAAGAGACCCAGTACTTC,CASSLQGQETQYF
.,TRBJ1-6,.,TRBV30,TGTGCCTGGACCGGGTCGCAGGGGCCCAATTCACCCCTCCACTTT,CAWTGSQGPNSPLHF
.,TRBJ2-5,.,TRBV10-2,TGCGCCAGCAGTGACCCTTTCCCGGAGACCCAGTACTTC,CASSDPFPETQYF
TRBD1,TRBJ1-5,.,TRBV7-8,TGTGCCACCTGGACAGGGGCGATTAATCAGCCCCAGCATTTT,CATWTGAINQPQHF
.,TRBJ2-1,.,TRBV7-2,TGTGCCAGCAGCCTGCTAGGGGGGGGGCATAGTGAGCAGTTCTTC,CASSLLGGGHSEQFF
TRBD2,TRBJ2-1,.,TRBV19,TGTGCCACGATCCAGACTAGCGGGGGGGCGATTGAGCAGTTCTTC,CATIQTSGGAIEQFF
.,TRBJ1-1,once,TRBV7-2,TGTGCCAGCAGCTTTATAAGGGGTCTGAACACTGAAGCTTTCTTT,CASSFIRGLNTEAFF
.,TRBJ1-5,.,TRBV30,TGTGCCTGGAGCGAAGATAGCAATCAGCCCCAGCATTTT,CAWSEDSNQPQHF
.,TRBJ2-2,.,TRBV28,TGTGCCAGCAGGGGGCAGAGAACCGGGGAGCTGTTTTTT,CASRGQRTGELFF
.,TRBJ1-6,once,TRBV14,TGTGCCAGCAGCCGAACCGCCGCTGGTCAATCACCCCTCCACTTT,CASSRTAAGQSPLHF
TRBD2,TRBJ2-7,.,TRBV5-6,TGTGCCAGCAGCTTCTATAGCGGGGGGGCCTTCGAGCAGTACTTC,CASSFYSGGAFEQYF
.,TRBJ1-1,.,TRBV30,TGTGCCTGGAGCGAGGGACATGAAGCTTTCTTT,CAWSEGHEAFF
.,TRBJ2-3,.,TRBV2,TGTGCCAGCAGTGAACAACACAGCACAGATACGCAGTATTTT,CASSEQHSTDTQYF